These T cell receptor beta chains were read from a single sample in a study of cytomegalovirus exposure and HLA in healthy donors. The repertoire was sequenced with immunoSEQ multiplex PCR; TCRdb's copy has only in-frame clones and lacks some. The data show fewer than 250,000 clones, with approximately 88% seen just once and about 14% held by the top ten. Sample: PBMCs. These receptors were taken from a woman in her thirties in good health and CMV-seropositive. Each CDR3 is given with its conserved first and last residue. Each record gives: J gene, D gene, V gene, clone size, CDR3 DNA, CDR3 protein. The D gene is left open where the match is weak. The size entry is marked missing in some rows and otherwise reads once, few, many or a size class.

>TRBJ2-1|-|TRBV6-1|-
TGTGCCAGCAGTGCCTCAGCGGCGGCCTACAATGAGCAGTTCTTC
CASSASAAAYNEQFF
>TRBJ2-7|-|TRBV29-1|few
TGCAGCGTCCAACAGGGTTACGAGCAGTACTTC
CSVQQGYEQYF
>TRBJ2-3|-|TRBV30|-
TGTGCCTGGGCCACCGGAATCAAACCAGATACGCAGTATTTT
CAWATGIKPDTQYF
>TRBJ2-2|-|TRBV25-1|-
TGTGCCAGCAGTGAACAAGCGAGGGGCGGGGAGCTGTTTTTT
CASSEQARGGELFF
>TRBJ1-2|-|TRBV18|few
TGTGCCAGCTCACCACGGCAGGTCGATGGCTACACCTTC
CASSPRQVDGYTF
>TRBJ1-2|TRBD1|TRBV30|-
TGTGCCTGGAGTCCCCAGGGGACAGGAAGAGGCTACACCTTC
CAWSPQGTGRGYTF
>TRBJ2-7|TRBD2|TRBV7-2|-
TGTGCCAGCAGCTACTTGACTAGCGGGAGGCCGGACGAGCAGTACTTC
CASSYLTSGRPDEQYF
>TRBJ2-1|-|TRBV27|-
TGTGCCAGTAACCAGGGAGTCGCCTCCTACAATGAGCAGTTCTTC
CASNQGVASYNEQFF
>TRBJ1-4|TRBD1|TRBV30|-
TGTGCCTGGAGCAGACAGGGGGCGGTTGAAAAACTGTTTTTT
CAWSRQGAVEKLFF
>TRBJ2-1|-|TRBV29-1|few
TGCAGCGGCAATAGGGGGATGGGCTACAATGAGCAGTTCTTC
CSGNRGMGYNEQFF
>TRBJ2-5|-|TRBV18|few
TGTGCCAGCTCACCACTCCCGAAACAAGAGACCCAGTACTTC
CASSPLPKQETQYF
>TRBJ2-5|TRBD1|TRBV29-1|-
TGCAGCGTCAGGGGGGAGACCCAGTACTTC
CSVRGETQYF
>TRBJ2-1|-|TRBV27|-
TGTGCCAGCAGTCCGAGGACCAATTCCTACAATGAGCAGTTCTTC
CASSPRTNSYNEQFF
>TRBJ1-2|-|TRBV28|-
TGTGCCAGCAGTTCAATAGAGCACTATGGCTACACCTTC
CASSSIEHYGYTF
>TRBJ2-7|-|TRBV27|-
TGTGCCAGCAGTTTTCGGGGAAGAGGGGCCTACGAGCAGTACTTC
CASSFRGRGAYEQYF
>TRBJ1-2|TRBD1|TRBV28|-
TGTGCCAGCAGTTTACCAGGGGGCAGCTATGGCTACACCTTC
CASSLPGGSYGYTF
>TRBJ2-7|TRBD2|TRBV28|-
TGTGCCAGCAGTCACCAGACGATACTAGCGGGAGTTCCCTACGAGCAGTACTTC
CASSHQTILAGVPYEQYF
>TRBJ1-5|-|TRBV30|-
TGTGCCTGGAGTGGGGGTCAGCCCCAGCATTTT
CAWSGGQPQHF
>TRBJ2-7|TRBD1|TRBV13|-
TGTGCCAGCAGCCCCGGGACAGGGGTCTCCTACGAGCAGTACTTC
CASSPGTGVSYEQYF
>TRBJ2-1|TRBD1|TRBV9|few
TGTGCCAGCAGCGTAGGCGTTTTGGGGACAGCCAATGAGCAGTTCTTC
CASSVGVLGTANEQFF
>TRBJ2-7|TRBD1|TRBV2|-
TGTGCCAGCAGCATACCGGGACAGGGGGCTGGCGAGCAGTACTTC
CASSIPGQGAGEQYF
>TRBJ1-5|-|TRBV6-5|-
TGTGCCAGCAGCCTCAGTCTCAGCAATCAGCCCCAGCATTTT
CASSLSLSNQPQHF
>TRBJ1-1|-|TRBV6-1|-
TGTGCCAGCAGTGCTGGTGTTATCGCTAGCACTGAAGCTTTCTTT
CASSAGVIASTEAFF
>TRBJ2-1|-|TRBV11-3|few
TGTGCCAGCAGCCCCCGTTGGAATGAGCAGTTCTTC
CASSPRWNEQFF
>TRBJ2-7|TRBD2|TRBV2|-
TGTGCCAGCAGTGCTTTTTCTAGCGGGAGGACCTACGAGCAGTACTTC
CASSAFSSGRTYEQYF
>TRBJ2-6|TRBD1|TRBV11-2|-
TGTGCCAGCATCTCCTATACAGGGGGCCTGCCAGGGGCCAACGTCCTGACTTTC
CASISYTGGLPGANVLTF
>TRBJ2-7|-|TRBV6-1|-
TGTGCCAGCAGTGAACTTTATAACAGGGACTACGAGCAGTACTTC
CASSELYNRDYEQYF
>TRBJ1-3|-|TRBV2|-
TGTGCCAGCAATGACGACACGGGGCGGTCTGGAAACACCATATATTTT
CASNDDTGRSGNTIYF
>TRBJ2-7|TRBD2|TRBV30|-
TGTGCCTGGAGCCAACGAGGTAGCGGGCCCCGATCGTACTTC
CAWSQRGSGPRSYF
>TRBJ1-4|-|TRBV7-9|-
TGTGCCCCCTCCCCCGGGGGGAGGACTAATGAAAAACTGTTTTTT
CAPSPGGRTNEKLFF
>TRBJ1-2|-|TRBV27|-
TGTGCCAGCCGATACGTGTACGGTATGCAGGGGTATGGCTACACCTTC
CASRYVYGMQGYGYTF
>TRBJ2-2|TRBD1|TRBV25-1|-
TGTGCCAGCCGGGACAGGGACACCGGGGAGCTGTTTTTT
CASRDRDTGELFF
>TRBJ2-7|-|TRBV27|-
TGTGCCAGCAGTTTGAGGGGCCCCCCAAGCTCCTACGAGCAGTACTTC
CASSLRGPPSSYEQYF
>TRBJ2-1|-|TRBV6-5|-
TGTGCCAGCAGTCCTGTCGGCAGCTCCTACAATGAGCAGTTCTTC
CASSPVGSSYNEQFF
>TRBJ1-3|-|TRBV7-2|-
TGTGCCAGCAGCTTTTCCTGGAGCTCTGGAAACACCATATATTTT
CASSFSWSSGNTIYF
>TRBJ1-1|-|TRBV7-2|-
TGTGCCAGCAGCTTAGGGTCAACCAACACTGAAGCTTTCTTT
CASSLGSTNTEAFF
>TRBJ2-7|-|TRBV19|once
TGTGCCAGTAGTGTTAGTAACGGCGAGCAGTACTTC
CASSVSNGEQYF
>TRBJ1-3|-|TRBV6-1|-
TGTGCCAGCGGAGAGGGGAATAGAAACACCATATATTTT
CASGEGNRNTIYF
>TRBJ2-7|-|TRBV18|-
TGTGCCAGCTCACCACTAACTGCAGGTGGGGAGCAGTACTTC
CASSPLTAGGEQYF
>TRBJ2-1|-|TRBV9|-
TGTGCCAGCAGCCCCGCACGTTCCTCCTACAATGAGCAGTTCTTC
CASSPARSSYNEQFF
>TRBJ1-2|-|TRBV11-2|-
TGTGCCAGCAGCTTAGAATACAGGGTGGACTATGGCTACACCTTC
CASSLEYRVDYGYTF